The clone carrying this TCR beta chain showed up many times. Its cognate antigen is unknown. Time point noted: newly diagnosed GD, antithyroid drugs for less than 3 months. The authors made the TCR library using RNA they extracted from PBMCs. The patient group derived from an endocrinology department in Xi'an, China. This entry comes from a study of regulatory T cells in long-lasting Graves disease. Study as a whole: Less than 3 months of antithyroid drugs had been taken by newly diagnosed Graves' patients.

The V gene's germline CDR1 is GTSNPN and CDR2 SVGIG (reference sequence). Trimming took 5 bases from V and 9 from J, leaving 14 bases between them. The CDR3 covers 12 residues. Findings of the study overall: Compared with new cases, persistent Graves' patients showed reduced TCR diversity. Shared public clonotypes totalled approximately 3,000 in persistent patients, compared with about 960 in new patients.

CDR3-region Arm-PCR and iRepertoire HTBI primers produced the TCR beta libraries. TCRdb passed the multiplex PCR reads through MiXCR, listing each CDR3 protein once. The data show roughly 380,000 distinct CDR3 sequences, with around 15% seen just once and 22% held by the top ten. The V and J genes are TRBV30 and TRBJ1-5; unclear D gene. The receptor comes from a female donor with Graves disease. This specimen consisted of peripheral blood mononuclear cells (PBMCs), obtained at new diagnosis, from a patient treated with antithyroid drugs. CDR3 protein: CAWGPGPLPQHF. CDR3 coding DNA: TGTGCCTGGGGCCCCGGGCCCCTGCCCCAGCATTTT. The entire variable domain, with the rest obtained from reference TRBV30 and TRBJ1-5, is as follows: SQTIHQWPATLVQPVGSPLSLECTVEGTSNPNLYWYRQAAGRGLQLLFYSVGIGQISSEVPQNLSASRPQDRQFILSSKKLLLSDSGFYLCAWGPGPLPQHFGDGTRLSIL.